These 27 T cell receptor beta chains came from one sample sequenced in a study of shared clonotypes between healthy human individuals (dated by TCRdb to the early 2020s). Library generation was performed with the immunoSEQ multiplex PCR assay. This immuneACCESS table, as held by TCRdb, lists in-frame sequences with V and J called but not all clones. Of the missing ones, under half trace to an unresolved V gene in checked studies; the others have no known cause. The sample includes about 2.4 million clones, with just over 90% observed a single time. The leading ten clones occupy over 0.12% of the sample. Sequenced sample: naive CD4+ T cells sorted from blood. In light of the paper, this sample's cell subset or site label describes: CD45RA+ positively selected. These receptors all come from a man younger than 30 in good health.

The rearrangement joins TRBV5-6 to TRBJ1-4; D not certain. The CDR3 loop spans 16 amino acids. V was clipped by 3 bases and J by 0 bases, with 12 bases between them. Germline CDR1 and CDR2: SGHDT and YYEEEE. The CDR3 reads CASSSYLGATNEKLFF. For the CDR3, the DNA is TGTGCCAGCAGCTCGTATTTGGGTGCAACTAATGAAAAACTGTTTTTT.

The chain is built from TRBV10-3 and TRBJ2-2, with D perhaps TRBD2 (6 bases). The CDR3 is 16 amino acids. Deletions cut 3 bases from V and 3 bases from J, with 14 bases between. Germline CDR1 and CDR2: ENHRY and SYGVKD. CDR3 in amino acids: CAISDSGEWYTGELFF. The CDR3 bases are TGTGCCATCAGTGATAGCGGAGAGTGGTACACCGGGGAGCTGTTTTTT.

The V gene is TRBV27, the J gene TRBJ1-5; D ambiguous. The germline V gene has CDR1 MNHEY and CDR2 SMNVEV (reference sequence). Trimming stripped 5 bases from V and 9 bases from J, with 17 bases between. This CDR3 is built from 14 residues. CDR3 nucleotide sequence: TGTGCCAGCAGTCCCCGGACGGGAGGTGGGCCCCAGCATTTT. Protein sequence: CASSPRTGGGPQHF.

The chain links TRBV5-1 to TRBJ2-3; 7 bases line up with TRBD2. The CDR3 covers 16 residues. The V segment lost 1 base and the J segment 0 bases; nucleotides outside the gene matches: 5. CDR1 and CDR2 (germline): SGHRS, YFSETQ. The CDR3 sequence: CASSLWASGSTDTQYF. The CDR3 region has the DNA TGCGCCAGCAGCTTGTGGGCTAGCGGTAGCACAGATACGCAGTATTTT.

The chain joins TRBV6-1 to TRBJ1-6; 7 nucleotides agree with TRBD1. CDR1 and CDR2 (germline): MNHNS, SASEGT. The V and J ends lost 2 bases and 7 bases, in that order; junction bases with no gene match: 8. The CDR3 extends over 16 amino acids. The CDR3 loop reads CASSEPGQGVNSPLHF. DNA of the CDR3: TGTGCCAGCAGTGAACCTGGGCAGGGGGTGAATTCACCCCTCCACTTT.

This sequence joins TRBV2 and TRBJ2-2; the D is unclear. V shed 10 bases and J shed 1 base, with 16 bases lying between them. The CDR3 covers 15 residues. Germline-derived CDR1 and CDR2 are SNHLY and FYNNEI. CDR3 bases: TGTGCCATCCTGGGTCCGGGTCGGAACACCGGGGAGCTGTTTTTT. It specifies CAILGPGRNTGELFF.

The chain is built from TRBV11-3 and TRBJ2-1; 12 nucleotides agree with TRBD2. CDR3 length equals 16 residues. Germline V gives CDR1 SGHNT, CDR2 YENEEA. The V segment lost 0 bases and the J segment 7 bases; nucleotides outside the gene matches: 4. CDR3 amino acids: CASSLDLAGGRNEQFF. For the CDR3, the DNA is TGTGCCAGCAGCTTAGATCTAGCGGGGGGGCGGAATGAGCAGTTCTTC. The full variable domain, its missing parts supplied by reference TRBV11-3 and TRBJ2-1, is EAGVVQSPRYKIIEKKQPVAFWCNPISGHNTLYWYLQNLGQGPELLIRYENEEAVDDSQLPKDRFSAERLKGVDSTLKIQPAELGDSAVYLCASSLDLAGGRNEQFFGPGTRLTVL.

The J gene is TRBJ2-3, the V gene TRBV7-3, with TRBD1 matching 7 bases. The CDR3 runs 15 residues. Germline assignment: CDR1 SGHTA and CDR2 FQGTGA. Germline trimming cut 1 base from V and 0 bases from J; bases unmatched to any gene: 1. CDR3 sequence reads: CASSLMGQSTDTQYF. CDR3 bases: TGTGCCAGCAGCTTAATGGGACAGAGCACAGATACGCAGTATTTT.

The chain joins TRBV7-3 to TRBJ2-5, with 12 nucleotides matching TRBD2. In germline, CDR1 is SGHTA, CDR2 FQGTGA. With 5 bases clipped from V and 5 bases from J, the junction kept 12 bases outside the gene matches. CDR3 length: 17 residues. The CDR3 DNA is TGTGCCAGCAGCCCCCACCCAGGAACTAGCGGGGGGGAGACCCAGTACTTC. Residues: CASSPHPGTSGGETQYF.

The chain is built from TRBV2 and TRBJ1-2; 8 nucleotides match TRBD1. Germline V gene data show CDR1 as SNHLY and CDR2 as FYNNEI. Unmatched junction bases numbered 8, after V lost 10 bases and J lost 4 bases. The CDR3 length is 13 residues. In DNA form, the CDR3 reads TGTGCCACCGACTTAACAGGGGGCTATGGCTACACCTTC. This codes for CATDLTGGYGYTF.

With respect to this clone: Other nucleotide sequences from this sample produce the same CDR3. The rearrangement links TRBV7-9 to TRBJ1-6, with 10 positions matching TRBD1. V trimming: 5 bases; J trimming: 10 bases; junction bases outside the gene matches: 8. CDR1 SEHNR and CDR2 FQNEAQ come from the germline V gene (reference sequence). The CDR3 runs 15 residues. The CDR3 loop is CASSLGTGVGSPLHF. DNA for the CDR3: TGTGCCAGCAGCCTAGGGACAGGGGTTGGCTCACCCCTCCACTTT.

The rearrangement uses TRBV18 and TRBJ2-7; D may correspond to TRBD1 or TRBD2 (6 bases each). V shed 6 bases and J shed 6 bases, with 21 bases lying between them. CDR3 length equals 15 residues. Germline V gene data show CDR1 as KGHSH and CDR2 as LQKENI. The CDR3 DNA reads as TGTGCCAGCTCTCCCGGGGGCCTAGGGTCAGGCGAGCAGTACTTC. Translation: CASSPGGLGSGEQYF.

This chain joins TRBV6-1 and TRBJ2-7, with D possibly being TRBD2 (7 bases). The CDR3 loop spans 14 amino acids. Germline CDR1 MNHNS, CDR2 SASEGT. The V end lost 3 bases, the J end lost 4 bases, and 13 bases lay between the germline ends. The CDR3 is CASSENRGAYEQYF. In nucleotides, the CDR3 is TGTGCCAGCAGTGAGAATCGGGGGGCATACGAGCAGTACTTC.

About this clone itself: Other DNA sequences from this sample encode an identical CDR3 as well. The chain is built from TRBV6-5 and TRBJ2-7; D ambiguous. The CDR3 extends over 13 amino acids. V was clipped by 6 bases and J by 1 base, with 10 bases between them. Per germline, CDR1 MNHEY and CDR2 SVGAGI. CDR3 sequence (DNA): TGTGCCAGCAGCCGTGGGCGGTCCTACGAGCAGTACTTC. As protein: CASSRGRSYEQYF.

The chain couples TRBV27 to TRBJ1-4, with 11 bases that match TRBD1. The CDR3 is made up of 16 amino acids. Per the germline V gene, CDR1 is MNHEY and CDR2 is SMNVEV (reference sequence). The junction had 9 bases not matched to a gene; V was cut back by 5 bases and J by 7 bases. CDR3 sequence: CASSRVGQGAREKLFF. CDR3 in DNA: TGTGCCAGCAGTCGCGTAGGACAGGGGGCCCGTGAAAAACTGTTTTTT.

The V call is TRBV30, the J call TRBJ1-2, with D perhaps matching TRBD1 (5 bases). Germline V gene data show CDR1 as GTSNPN and CDR2 as SVGIG (reference sequence). Deletions cut 0 bases from V and 4 bases from J, with 21 bases between. The CDR3 runs 17 residues. The CDR3 reads CAWSVTQGYQVGYGYTF. In nucleotides, the CDR3 is TGTGCCTGGAGTGTAACGCAGGGTTACCAGGTGGGCTATGGCTACACCTTC.

This clone was observed a single time. The identical CDR3 is also encoded by other nucleotide sequences in the sample. The genes are TRBV28 and TRBJ1-2; the D gene is possibly TRBD1 (5 bases). Trimming left V 4 bases short and J 4 bases short, with 13 bases between. The CDR3 covers 14 residues. Germline loops: CDR1 MDHEN, CDR2 SYDVKM. In DNA form, the CDR3 reads TGTGCCAGCAGTTCCGGGCAGGGTCCCTATGGCTACACCTTC. Its translation: CASSSGQGPYGYTF.

The V gene is TRBV7-9, the J gene TRBJ2-5; 8 bases line up with TRBD1. From germline, CDR1 is SEHNR and CDR2 FQNEAQ (reference sequence). CDR3 length: 15 residues. V dropped 5 bases and J dropped 2; count of bases not matched to a gene: 7. CDR3 in DNA: TGTGCCAGCAGCACTGGCAGGGGGCGACAAGAGACCCAGTACTTC. It specifies CASSTGRGRQETQYF.

This rearrangement joins TRBV7-8 to TRBJ1-4, with TRBD1 matching over 8 bases. Looked up from germline, CDR1 is SGHVS and CDR2 is FQNEAQ. This CDR3 contains 14 residues. Trimming removed 3 bases from V and 8 bases from J; junction bases left unmatched: 5. The CDR3 loop reads CASSLTGEGEKLFF. In nucleotides, the CDR3 is TGTGCCAGCAGCTTGACAGGGGAAGGAGAAAAACTGTTTTTT.

This chain connects TRBV11-2 to TRBJ2-7; maybe TRBD2 (5 bases). V shed 5 bases and J shed 3 bases, with 14 bases lying between them. The CDR3 covers 14 residues. CDR1 is SGHAT, CDR2 FQNNGV, per germline. CDR3 protein: CASSPGPGSYEQYF. CDR3 coding DNA: TGTGCCAGCAGCCCCGGGCCGGGGAGCTACGAGCAGTACTTC. The full variable domain, its missing parts supplied by reference TRBV11-2 and TRBJ2-7, is EAGVAQSPRYKIIEKRQSVAFWCNPISGHATLYWYQQILGQGPKLLIQFQNNGVVDDSQLPKDRFSAERLKGVDSTLKIQPAKLEDSAVYLCASSPGPGSYEQYFGPGTRLTVT.

The chain is built from TRBV7-2 and TRBJ2-1; D unresolved. CDR1 is SGHTA and CDR2 is FQGNSA in the germline V gene. The CDR3 loop spans 15 amino acids. With 2 bases removed from V and 3 bases from J, the gap between germline ends came to 11 bases. The CDR3 DNA reads as TGTGCCAGCAGCTTAACCAATTCGGGCTACAATGAGCAGTTCTTC. It translates to CASSLTNSGYNEQFF. The entire variable domain, with the rest obtained from reference TRBV7-2 and TRBJ2-1, is as follows: GAGVSQSPSNKVTEKGKDVELRCDPISGHTALYWYRQSLGQGLEFLIYFQGNSAPDKSGLPSDRFSAERTGGSVSTLTIQRTQQEDSAVYLCASSLTNSGYNEQFFGPGTRLTVL.

The chain employs TRBV15 and TRBJ2-3; D possibly corresponds to TRBD1 (6 bases). The V and J ends lost 4 bases and 0 bases respectively, with 14 bases between them. Germline lookup yields CDR1 LNHNV and CDR2 YYDKDF (reference sequence). The CDR3 runs to 16 residues. CDR3 in amino acids: CATSIGTSTSTDTQYF. For the CDR3, the DNA is TGTGCCACCAGCATTGGGACATCGACTAGCACAGATACGCAGTATTTT.

This sequence joins TRBV18 and TRBJ1-3, with D hard to call. CDR3 size: 17 residues. Trimming cost V 3 bases and J 3 bases, with 18 bases left between them. Germline V lookup: CDR1 KGHSH, CDR2 LQKENI. CDR3 in amino acids: CASSPLLPDKNGNTIYF. In DNA form, the CDR3 reads TGTGCCAGCTCACCCCTCCTTCCTGACAAAAATGGAAACACCATATATTTT.

The chain has TRBV19 and TRBJ1-4; 9 nucleotides match TRBD1. Germline loops: CDR1 LNHDA, CDR2 SQIVND (reference sequence). Trimming at V came to 5 bases and at J to 10 bases, leaving 11 bases not matched to a gene. The CDR3 has 15 amino acids. The CDR3 region is CASSATPGQGGKLFF. The CDR3 coding sequence is TGTGCCAGTAGTGCCACCCCGGGACAGGGAGGAAAACTGTTTTTT.

The chain uses TRBV20-1 and TRBJ2-5; D gene uncertain. Gene TRBJ2-7 matches the end of the DNA better, so the J call may be wrong. Germline CDR1 is DFQATT and CDR2 is SNEGSKA (reference sequence). CDR3 size: 11 residues. CDR3 loop: CSASLKGEQYF. The CDR3 DNA sequence: TGCAGTGCTAGCCTGAAGGGCGAGCAGTACTTC.

This clone showed up just once. As DNA, the CDR3 is TGTGCCAGCAGCCGGGACAGGGAAGGGCAGTACTTC. Its protein product is CASSRDREGQYF. This chain joins TRBV16 and TRBJ2-7; TRBD1 aligns across 9 bases. The CDR3 is 12 amino acids. The germline V gene has CDR1 KGHSY and CDR2 FQNENV. V shed 4 bases and J 9 bases; nucleotides not matched to a gene: 4.

This chain connects TRBV7-9 to TRBJ1-1; D gene uncertain. Per germline, CDR1 SEHNR and CDR2 FQNEAQ (reference sequence). Trimming removed 6 bases from V and 4 bases from J, with 9 bases in between. The CDR3 contains 12 residues. In DNA, the CDR3 is TGTGCCAGCAGGTTCCCGGGCACTGAAGCTTTCTTT. Protein: CASRFPGTEAFF.